The 5 T cell receptor beta chains reported below all come from one sample, sequenced in a study of blood T cell repertoires in COVID-19. Generated by immunoSEQ multiplex PCR, the TCRdb table keeps only in-frame clones and is missing some. The data hold some 240,000 clones, with more than 85% observed a single time. The sequenced material came from peripheral blood. Receptor source: a man in his sixties with COVID-19, enrolled during active disease.

The J gene is TRBJ1-2, the V gene TRBV29-1; TRBD1 matches 7 bases. V lost 6 bases to trimming and J lost 2 bases; unmatched junction nucleotides: 3. The CDR3 covers 12 residues. The germline CDR1 and CDR2 sequences are SQVTM and ANQGSEA. The CDR3 sequence: CSVTRGNYGYTF. The CDR3 DNA follows: TGCAGCGTGACCAGGGGGAACTATGGCTACACCTTC.

This chain uses TRBV5-1 with TRBJ2-2, with 12 bases that match TRBD2. CDR3 size: 17 residues. The germline gives CDR1 SGHRS, CDR2 YFSETQ. The junction had 8 bases not matched to a gene; V was cut back by 4 bases and J by 4 bases. The CDR3: CASSTGLAGKSTGELFF. DNA of the CDR3: TGCGCCAGCAGCACTGGACTAGCGGGGAAAAGCACCGGGGAGCTGTTTTTT.

This chain uses TRBV10-3 with TRBJ1-3; D ambiguous. V lost 0 bases, J lost 0 bases, and 6 bases lay in between. The germline V gene encodes CDR1 ENHRY and CDR2 SYGVKD. The CDR3 has 15 residues. The CDR3: CAISESTSSGNTIYF. CDR3 sequence (DNA): TGTGCCATCAGTGAGTCTACGAGCTCTGGAAACACCATATATTTT.

The gene calls are TRBV19 and TRBJ1-2, with 7 bases identical to TRBD1. The CDR3 is 16 amino acids. J gave up 0 bases and V 3 bases, and 7 bases lay outside the gene matches. Germline V CDR1 and CDR2: LNHDA, SQIVND (reference sequence). CDR3 bases: TGTGCCAGTAGTATGAGGGGGCAACTATCTAACTATGGCTACACCTTC. Translated: CASSMRGQLSNYGYTF.

This CDR3 is CASSQPGTGTVGYTF. Here the CDR3 DNA reads TGCGCCAGCAGCCAACCTGGGACAGGGACGGTCGGCTACACCTTC. The chain uses TRBV4-3 and TRBJ1-2; 9 bases map to TRBD1. Germline CDR1 and CDR2: LGHNA and YSLEER. V lost 2 bases to trimming and J lost 8 bases; unmatched junction nucleotides: 9. The CDR3 spans 15 residues.